What follows are 14 T cell receptor beta chains derived from one specimen sequenced in a study of OX40 agonist ivuxolimab in advanced cancers. Method: immunoSEQ multiplex PCR; TCRdb's copy keeps in-frame clones and lacks some. The sample shows about 12,000 clones, approximately 75% of them seen only once. The sequencing here drew on CD4+ or CD8+ T cells sorted from blood, taken in a trial of the OX40 agonist ivuxolimab. These receptors came from an adult with an advanced solid tumor such as melanoma, head and neck, liver or kidney cancer.

The gene calls are TRBV7-9 and TRBJ1-1, with D unresolved. Trimming took 1 base from V and 0 from J, leaving 9 bases between them. The germline gives CDR1 SEHNR, CDR2 FQNEAQ (reference sequence). CDR3 length: 15 residues. The CDR3 region is CASSLEIGLNTEAFF. The CDR3, as DNA: TGTGCCAGCAGCTTAGAGATAGGATTGAACACTGAAGCTTTCTTT.

The V call is TRBV6-5, the J call TRBJ1-4, with 7 bases fitting TRBD1. Germline V gene sequence: CDR1 MNHEY, CDR2 SVGAGI. The CDR3 is 14 residues long. V gave up 3 bases and J gave up 4 bases; unmatched junction bases: 2. CDR3 loop: CASSYQGDNEKLFF. For the CDR3, the DNA is TGTGCCAGCAGTTATCAGGGGGATAATGAAAAACTGTTTTTT.

This clone has a single count. The V gene is TRBV7-9, the J gene TRBJ2-3; 10 bases map to TRBD1. Germline values: CDR1 SEHNR, CDR2 FQNEAQ (reference sequence). This CDR3 has 16 amino acids. V lost 3 bases and J lost 3; bases outside the gene matches: 6. For the CDR3, the DNA is TGTGCCAGCAGCTTGTCCGGACAGGGGGTTACAGATACGCAGTATTTT. The encoded protein is CASSLSGQGVTDTQYF.

This chain connects TRBV28 to TRBJ2-1; D remains unclear. CDR3 length equals 12 residues. V was trimmed by 3 bases and J by 9 bases, leaving 9 bases between them. Germline CDR1 is MDHEN and CDR2 is SYDVKM. Written as DNA, the CDR3 is TGTGCCAGCAGTTTGGGTTTCAGTGAGCAGTTCTTC. Its translation: CASSLGFSEQFF. The whole variable domain, filled in from reference TRBV28 and TRBJ2-1, reads DVKVTQSSRYLVKRTGEKVFLECVQDMDHENMFWYRQDPGLGLRLIYFSYDVKMKEKGDIPEGYSVSREKKERFSLILESASTNQTSMYLCASSLGFSEQFFGPGTRLTVL.

This chain links TRBV10-3 with TRBJ1-1; the D gene is possibly TRBD1 (6 bases). Trimming removed 4 bases from V and 6 bases from J, with 9 bases in between. Germline values: CDR1 ENHRY, CDR2 SYGVKD. The CDR3 is 12 amino acids. CDR3 loop: CAISGGGPEAFF. In DNA form, the CDR3 reads TGTGCCATCAGTGGGGGGGGCCCTGAAGCTTTCTTT.

The rearrangement uses TRBV6-1 and TRBJ1-1; a possible D gene is TRBD1 (5 bases). V lost 8 bases and J 3 bases, leaving 10 bases between the germline ends. The CDR3 covers 12 residues. Germline V gene sequence: CDR1 MNHNS, CDR2 SASEGT. CDR3 in amino acids: CASRGPDTEAFF. Written as DNA, the CDR3 is TGTGCCAGCCGGGGCCCGGACACTGAAGCTTTCTTT.

V and J are TRBV7-8 and TRBJ2-2; D tentatively fits TRBD1 or TRBD2 (5 bases each). V lost 5 bases and J lost 1, with 11 bases in between. The CDR3 has 15 residues. The V gene's germline CDR1 is SGHVS and CDR2 FQNEAQ. The CDR3 sequence is CASSEGRMNTGELFF. CDR3 DNA: TGTGCCAGCAGCGAGGGACGGATGAACACCGGGGAGCTGTTTTTT.

About this clone itself: One end of the junction fails to match germline, which may point to a read error. V gene TRBV7-7 combines with J gene TRBJ2-5; the D is unclear. The CDR3 loop spans 14 amino acids. Germline-derived CDR1 and CDR2 are SSHAT and FNYEAQ (reference sequence). As DNA, the CDR3 is TGTGCTAGCAGCTTAGACAACGGCCAAGAGACCCAGTACTTC. It translates to CASSLDNGQETQYF. The entire variable domain, with the rest obtained from reference TRBV7-7 and TRBJ2-5, is as follows: GAGVSQSPRYKVTKRGQDVTLRCDPISSHATLYWYQQALGQGPEFLTYFNYEAQPDKSGLPSDRFSAERPEGSISTLTIQRTEQRDSAMYRCASSLDNGQETQYFGPGTRLLVL.

J is TRBJ1-1 and V is TRBV6-9, with TRBD1 as a possible D gene (5 bases). The germline gives CDR1 MNHGY, CDR2 SVAAGI. V dropped 3 bases and J dropped 7 bases, with 9 bases sitting between them. CDR3 length: 12 residues. CDR3 DNA sequence: TGTGCCAGCAGTTACTGGGGGGGTGAAGCTTTCTTT. Protein product: CASSYWGGEAFF.

The CDR3 here is CASTSRVYEQYF. CDR3 bases: TGTGCCAGCACCTCCAGGGTCTACGAGCAGTACTTC. The V gene is TRBV7-9, the J gene TRBJ2-7, with a tentative D call TRBD1 (5 bases). CDR3 length: 12 amino acids. CDR1 and CDR2 from the germline V gene are SEHNR and FQNEAQ (reference sequence). V gave up 7 bases and J gave up 3 bases, with 10 bases separating them.

This clone is a singleton in its sample. The rearrangement joins TRBV6-1 to TRBJ1-1, with a possible D match to TRBD1 (5 bases). This CDR3 region has 13 residues. The germline CDR1 and CDR2 sequences are MNHNS and SASEGT. The ends were cut back, 2 bases at V and 1 base at J, with 5 bases in the middle. CDR3 sequence: CASSERGNTEAFF. As DNA, the CDR3 is TGTGCCAGCAGTGAAAGGGGGAACACTGAAGCTTTCTTT.

The chain recombines TRBV19 with TRBJ1-5; weak D call: TRBD1 (6 bases). V lost 2 bases and J lost 0, with 11 bases in between. Germline CDR1 and CDR2: LNHDA and SQIVND (reference sequence). This CDR3 is 16 amino acids long. The CDR3 reads CASSIIHRVSNQPQHF. In DNA form, the CDR3 reads TGTGCCAGTAGTATAATACACAGGGTTAGCAATCAGCCCCAGCATTTT.

The V gene is TRBV11-1, the J gene TRBJ2-7, with D perhaps TRBD1 or TRBD2 (7 bases each). V was cut by 5 bases and J by 6 bases, with 20 bases left in between. The CDR3 has 15 amino acids. Germline values: CDR1 SGHAT, CDR2 FQDESV (reference sequence). CDR3 coding DNA: TGTGCCAGCAGCCCCTACCCGGGCAGGGGGGGCGAGCAGTACTTC. This translates into CASSPYPGRGGEQYF.

This chain links TRBV5-6 with TRBJ2-1; 9 bases map to TRBD1. With V trimmed by 5 bases and J by 5 bases, 17 bases remained unmatched. The CDR3 totals 18 residues. Germline CDR1 SGHDT, CDR2 YYEEEE. The CDR3 sequence: CASRPTGTGTTPHNEQFF. The CDR3 coding sequence is TGTGCCAGCAGACCAACCGGGACAGGGACTACCCCGCACAATGAGCAGTTCTTC.